Shown below are 17 T cell receptor beta chains from a single sample sequenced in a study of T cell repertoires in cytomegalovirus infection. A single record per CDR3 protein comes from TCRdb applying MiXCR to the reads. The repertoire holds around 260,000 distinct CDR3 sequences, with approximately 9% as singletons. Sequencing was done on a sample of PBMCs. The source of these receptors is a human donor in good health (CMV status not recorded). Some clones in this sample may be carry-over from other donors' samples.

CDR3: CASSPPRGGVNEQFF. The CDR3 DNA is TGTGCCAGCAGCCCTCCGCGGGGCGGTGTCAATGAGCAGTTCTTC. This chain connects TRBV9 to TRBJ2-1, with D possibly being TRBD2 (6 bases). Germline CDR1 is SGDLS and CDR2 is YYNGEE. The V gene lost 4 bases and the J gene lost 6 bases, with 17 bases spanning the gap. The CDR3 is 15 amino acids. The variable domain in full, with the rest retrieved from reference TRBV9 and TRBJ2-1, is DSGVTQTPKHLITATGQRVTLRCSPRSGDLSVYWYQQSLDQGLQFLIQYYNGEERAKGNILERFSAQQFPDLHSELNLSSLELGDSALYFCASSPPRGGVNEQFFGPGTRLTVL.

This clonotype was detected a few times. This chain links TRBV28 with TRBJ1-5, with D uncertain. The CDR3 is 13 amino acids. Germline CDR1 is MDHEN and CDR2 is SYDVKM. The V end lost 5 bases, the J end lost 7 bases, and 12 bases lay between the germline ends. CDR3 coding DNA: TGTGCCAGCAGTCCTCAAGGGTTCCAGCCCCAGCATTTT. Residues: CASSPQGFQPQHF.

This clonotype was picked up one time. The J gene is TRBJ1-1, the V gene TRBV11-3; D is possibly TRBD1 (5 bases). With 5 bases removed from V and 2 bases from J, the gap between germline ends came to 18 bases. The length of the CDR3 is 16 residues. The V gene's germline CDR1 is SGHNT and CDR2 YENEEA. CDR3 DNA: TGTGCCAGCAGCCCGAACCCGGGTGGGGGTAACACTGAAGCTTTCTTT. Residues: CASSPNPGGGNTEAFF.

This clonotype was picked up a small number of times. The chain has TRBV28 and TRBJ1-2; D remains unclear. Looked up from germline, CDR1 is MDHEN and CDR2 is SYDVKM. The CDR3 length is 16 residues. The V end lost 4 bases, the J end lost 7 bases, and 22 bases lay between the germline ends. CDR3 region: CASSSLIDPRGSGYTF. In nucleotides, the CDR3 is TGTGCCAGCAGTTCCCTGATTGACCCTAGAGGCTCTGGCTACACCTTC.

The table lists this clonotype with a few counts. This CDR3 is CASSVEVSGSHNEQFF. For the CDR3, the DNA is TGTGCCAGCAGCGTAGAGGTTAGCGGATCCCACAATGAGCAGTTCTTC. The V gene is TRBV9, the J gene TRBJ2-1, with a tentative D call TRBD2 (6 bases). The V and J ends lost 0 bases and 5 bases respectively, with 15 bases between them. This CDR3 is built from 16 residues. Germline values: CDR1 SGDLS, CDR2 YYNGEE.

This clonotype was recorded many times. For the CDR3, the DNA is TGTGCCAGCAGCTTAGAGGGTTTGTCGGACTATGGCTACACCTTC. This translates into CASSLEGLSDYGYTF. The chain employs TRBV7-2 and TRBJ1-2; D is uncertain. Germline V gene lookup returns CDR1 SGHTA and CDR2 FQGNSA. V lost 1 base and J lost 3, with 12 bases in between. This CDR3 spans 15 amino acids.

This clonotype occurred a few times. The V call is TRBV11-2, the J call TRBJ2-5, with D possibly matching TRBD2 (5 bases). Trimming cost V 0 bases and J 2 bases, with 13 bases left between them. The CDR3 totals 16 residues. Germline V gene sequence: CDR1 SGHAT, CDR2 FQNNGV. CDR3 coding DNA: TGTGCCAGCAGCTTAGAGGGGTCGGGGAGACAAGAGACCCAGTACTTC. Its translation: CASSLEGSGRQETQYF.

This clonotype was picked up many times. The chain uses TRBV7-2 and TRBJ2-3; D remains ambiguous. The CDR3 has 14 amino acids. CDR1 SGHTA and CDR2 FQGNSA come from the germline V gene. The germline V and J ends were trimmed by 3 bases and 2 bases, with 9 bases remaining between them. DNA of the CDR3: TGTGCCAGCAGCTTCTTCCCAAACACAGATACGCAGTATTTT. Translating it yields CASSFFPNTDTQYF. Using reference TRBV7-2 and TRBJ2-3 for the parts outside the CDR3, the full variable domain is GAGVSQSPSNKVTEKGKDVELRCDPISGHTALYWYRQSLGQGLEFLIYFQGNSAPDKSGLPSDRFSAERTGGSVSTLTIQRTQQEDSAVYLCASSFFPNTDTQYFGPGTRLTVL.

For the CDR3, the DNA is TGCGCCAGCAGCCCCTCGGGTTCCCTCAACACTGAAGCTTTCTTT. This sequence encodes CASSPSGSLNTEAFF. The chain joins TRBV5-1 to TRBJ1-1; D uncertain. CDR1 SGHRS and CDR2 YFSETQ come from the germline V gene. V gave up 4 bases and J gave up 2 bases, with 15 bases separating them. There are 15 residues in the CDR3.

This chain links TRBV27 with TRBJ2-5, with D perhaps matching TRBD2 (6 bases). Trimming shortened V by 0 bases and J by 4 bases, and 12 bases separated the two germline ends. This CDR3 contains 15 residues. Germline V gene lookup returns CDR1 MNHEY and CDR2 SMNVEV (reference sequence). The CDR3 loop is CASSLSGGTGETQYF. DNA of the CDR3: TGTGCCAGCAGTTTATCGGGGGGTACGGGAGAGACCCAGTACTTC.

This clonotype was counted ten times or more. The chain uses TRBV7-2 and TRBJ2-3, with TRBD2 matching 9 bases. Germline loops: CDR1 SGHTA, CDR2 FQGNSA. The V segment lost 2 bases and the J segment 6 bases; nucleotides outside the gene matches: 6. The CDR3 spans 15 residues. CDR3 DNA sequence: TGTGCCAGCAGCTTATGGCGGGGGGGCGGCGATACGCAGTATTTT. Protein product: CASSLWRGGGDTQYF.

There are many counts of this clonotype. This rearrangement joins TRBV6-2 or TRBV6-3 to TRBJ2-7; D is possibly TRBD1 (5 bases). The CDR3 has 11 amino acids. The V gene's germline CDR1 is MNHEY and CDR2 SVGEGT. Trimming pared 7 bases from V and 7 bases from J, leaving 11 bases between. The CDR3 region is CASNQGYEQYF. The CDR3 region has the DNA TGTGCCAGCAATCAGGGCTATGAGCAGTACTTC.

V gene TRBV7-8 combines with J gene TRBJ2-2; TRBD2 matches 7 bases. CDR1 and CDR2 (germline): SGHVS, FQNEAQ. This CDR3 spans 14 amino acids. Trimming cost V 4 bases and J 4 bases; bases outside gene matches: 3. CDR3 DNA: TGTGCCAGCAGCTGGCTAGCGGTCACCGGGGAGCTGTTTTTT. This codes for CASSWLAVTGELFF.

This clonotype has a count of ten or more. The V call is TRBV7-2, the J call TRBJ2-3; 12 bases are a match to TRBD1. V gave up 5 bases and J gave up 3 bases; unmatched junction bases: 3. The CDR3 extends over 15 amino acids. CDR1 is SGHTA, CDR2 FQGNSA, per germline. The DNA for the CDR3 is TGTGCCAGCAGCATGGGACAGGGGGCGACAGATACGCAGTATTTT. This codes for CASSMGQGATDTQYF.

This clonotype has at least ten counts. V and J are TRBV24-1 and TRBJ1-5; D remains ambiguous. Germline V gene sequence: CDR1 KGHDR, CDR2 SFDVKD. Trimming removed 4 bases at V and 0 bases at J, with 9 bases between. The CDR3 has 15 amino acids. CDR3 amino acids: CATSEGTYSNQPQHF. The CDR3 bases are TGTGCCACCAGTGAGGGCACTTATAGCAATCAGCCCCAGCATTTT.

This clonotype was picked up a small number of times. This chain joins TRBV7-9 and TRBJ1-1, with 9 bases lining up with TRBD1. This CDR3 is built from 15 residues. Germline trimming cut 3 bases from V and 4 bases from J; bases unmatched to any gene: 6. In germline, CDR1 is SEHNR, CDR2 FQNEAQ (reference sequence). The CDR3 DNA reads as TGTGCCAGCAGCTTGACAGGGGGAACGATCACTGAAGCTTTCTTT. Its translation: CASSLTGGTITEAFF.

This clonotype was detected many times. The rearrangement joins TRBV7-2 to TRBJ2-2, with D perhaps matching TRBD1 or TRBD2 (6 bases each). The CDR3 has 15 amino acids. The ends were cut back, 5 bases at V and 5 bases at J, with 15 bases in the middle. Germline CDR1 is SGHTA and CDR2 is FQGNSA. In DNA, the CDR3 is TGTGCCAGCAGCGCGGGACAAAATCCTACCGGGGAGCTGTTTTTT. Translating gives CASSAGQNPTGELFF.